This TCR beta chain was documented in a study of cytomegalovirus exposure and HLA in healthy donors. Trimming took 1 base from V and 6 from J, leaving 7 bases between them. The CDR3 is 14 amino acids. Germline V gene lookup returns CDR1 MGHDK and CDR2 SYGVNS. Researchers ran the PCR with 60 Vbeta and 13 Jbeta primers. TCRdb's copy holds only in-frame clones and misses some; the assay was immunoSEQ multiplex PCR. This sample has around 130,000 clones, with roughly 77% found just once. This sequence was found in a woman aged 40 to 50 in good health and CMV-seropositive. The gene calls are TRBV25-1 and TRBJ1-6, with D perhaps TRBD1 (6 bases). The sample was PBMCs. The CDR3 DNA sequence: TGTGCCAGCAGTGAATCCAGGGGTAATTCACCCCTCCACTTT. This gives the protein CASSESRGNSPLHF.